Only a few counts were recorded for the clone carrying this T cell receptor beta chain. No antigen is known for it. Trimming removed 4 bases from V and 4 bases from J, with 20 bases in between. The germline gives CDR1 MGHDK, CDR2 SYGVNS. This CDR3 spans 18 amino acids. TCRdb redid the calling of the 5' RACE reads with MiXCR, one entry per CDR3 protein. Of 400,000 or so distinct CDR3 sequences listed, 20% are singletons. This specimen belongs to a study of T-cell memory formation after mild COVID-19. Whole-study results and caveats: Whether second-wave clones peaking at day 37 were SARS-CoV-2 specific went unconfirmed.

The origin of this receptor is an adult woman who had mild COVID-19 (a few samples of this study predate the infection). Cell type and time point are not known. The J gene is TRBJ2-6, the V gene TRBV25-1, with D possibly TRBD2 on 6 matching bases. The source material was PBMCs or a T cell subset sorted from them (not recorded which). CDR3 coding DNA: TGTGCCAGCAGTGTCGGGGGAGGAGGAGTGTCAGGGGCCAACGTCCTGACTTTC. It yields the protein CASSVGGGGVSGANVLTF.